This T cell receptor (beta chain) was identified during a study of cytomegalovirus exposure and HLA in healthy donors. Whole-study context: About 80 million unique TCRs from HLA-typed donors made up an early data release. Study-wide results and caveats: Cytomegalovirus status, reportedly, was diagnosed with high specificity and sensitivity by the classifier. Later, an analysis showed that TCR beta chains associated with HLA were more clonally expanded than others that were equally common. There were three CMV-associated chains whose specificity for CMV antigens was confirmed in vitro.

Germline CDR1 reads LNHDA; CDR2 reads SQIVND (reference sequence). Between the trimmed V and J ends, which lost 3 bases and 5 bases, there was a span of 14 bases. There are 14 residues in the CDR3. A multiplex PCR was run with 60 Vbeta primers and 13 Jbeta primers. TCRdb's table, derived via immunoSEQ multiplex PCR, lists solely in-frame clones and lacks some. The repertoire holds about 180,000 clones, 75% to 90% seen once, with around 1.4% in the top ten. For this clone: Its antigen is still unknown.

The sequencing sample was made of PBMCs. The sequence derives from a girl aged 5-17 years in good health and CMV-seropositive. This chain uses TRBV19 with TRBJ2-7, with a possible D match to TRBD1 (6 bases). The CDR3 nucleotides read TGTGCCAGTAGTATGGGCCAGGGGTACAACGAGCAGTACTTC. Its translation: CASSMGQGYNEQYF. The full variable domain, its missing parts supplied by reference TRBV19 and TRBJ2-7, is DGGITQSPKYLFRKEGQNVTLSCEQNLNHDAMYWYRQDPGQGLRLIYYSQIVNDFQKGDIAEGYSVSREKKESFPLTVTSAQKNPTAFYLCASSMGQGYNEQYFGPGTRLTVT.